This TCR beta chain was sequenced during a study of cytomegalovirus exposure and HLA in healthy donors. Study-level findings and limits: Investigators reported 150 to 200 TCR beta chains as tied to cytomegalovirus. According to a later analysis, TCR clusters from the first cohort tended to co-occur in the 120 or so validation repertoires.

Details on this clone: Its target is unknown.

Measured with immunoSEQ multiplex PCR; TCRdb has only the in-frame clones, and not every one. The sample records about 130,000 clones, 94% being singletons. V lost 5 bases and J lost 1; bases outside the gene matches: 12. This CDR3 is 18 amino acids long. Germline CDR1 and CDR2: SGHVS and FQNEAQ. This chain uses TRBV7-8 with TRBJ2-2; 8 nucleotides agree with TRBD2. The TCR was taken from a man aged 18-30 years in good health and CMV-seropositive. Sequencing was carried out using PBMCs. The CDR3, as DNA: TGTGCCAGCAGCCACACCTTTGTTGCGGGAGGGAACACCGGGGAGCTGTTTTTT. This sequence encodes CASSHTFVAGGNTGELFF.